Below, 26 T cell receptor beta chains from the same sample are listed, as sequenced in a study of control samples from healthy donors and cancer patients. Method: immunoSEQ multiplex PCR; TCRdb's copy keeps in-frame clones and lacks some. This table has about 150,000 clones, just under 95% appearing once. Source material: blood. These receptors all come from a man between 40 and 49 years old in good health.

CDR3 nucleotides: TGCGCCAGCAGCCCGTACAGGGGGGACACTGAAGCTTTCTTT. As protein: CASSPYRGDTEAFF. The V gene is TRBV5-1, the J gene TRBJ1-1; 8 bases match TRBD1. Trimming cost V 4 bases and J 3 bases; bases outside gene matches: 5. Germline V lookup: CDR1 SGHRS, CDR2 YFSETQ. This CDR3 comprises 14 residues.

V usage is TRBV28 and J usage is TRBJ2-1, with 10 bases lining up with TRBD1. Trimming cost V 7 bases and J 8 bases; bases outside gene matches: 11. The CDR3 runs 15 residues. Looked up from germline, CDR1 is MDHEN and CDR2 is SYDVKM. For the CDR3, the DNA is TGTGCCAGCAAACCGGGACAGGGGTGGGTCGATGAGCAGTTCTTC. Translating gives CASKPGQGWVDEQFF. Combining the CDR3 with reference TRBV28 and TRBJ2-1 gives the whole variable domain DVKVTQSSRYLVKRTGEKVFLECVQDMDHENMFWYRQDPGLGLRLIYFSYDVKMKEKGDIPEGYSVSREKKERFSLILESASTNQTSMYLCASKPGQGWVDEQFFGPGTRLTVL.

The rearrangement links TRBV28 to TRBJ1-2; 7 bases align to TRBD1. Germline V lookup: CDR1 MDHEN, CDR2 SYDVKM. The trim removed 6 bases at V and 4 bases at J, leaving 11 bases unmatched. The CDR3 covers 15 residues. The DNA for the CDR3 is TGTGCCAGCAGCCGGACAACAGGGGTTGGCTATGGCTACACCTTC. The encoded protein is CASSRTTGVGYGYTF.

This chain joins TRBV2 and TRBJ1-6; D possibly corresponds to TRBD1 (5 bases). The CDR3 spans 14 residues. The V gene's germline CDR1 is SNHLY and CDR2 FYNNEI. V lost 1 base and J lost 9, with 10 bases in between. CDR3 bases: TGTGCCAGCAGTGAAGAACAGGTTCGTTCACCCCTCCACTTT. Translating gives CASSEEQVRSPLHF.

The CDR3 DNA is TGTGCCATCAGTGAGCCCCCAAATGAAAAACTGTTTTTT. It specifies CAISEPPNEKLFF. The chain couples TRBV10-3 to TRBJ1-4; D remains ambiguous. From germline, CDR1 is ENHRY and CDR2 SYGVKD. V gave up 2 bases and J gave up 5 bases, with 6 bases separating them. This CDR3 has 13 residues.

The rearrangement joins TRBV30 to TRBJ1-1; D is unclear. From germline, CDR1 is GTSNPN and CDR2 SVGIG (reference sequence). This CDR3 spans 13 amino acids. V gave up 0 bases and J gave up 3 bases, with 8 bases separating them. CDR3 sequence (DNA): TGTGCCTGGAGTGTGTTTAGCGACACTGAAGCTTTCTTT. Translated: CAWSVFSDTEAFF. Full variable domain (rest looked up from reference TRBV30 and TRBJ1-1): SQTIHQWPATLVQPVGSPLSLECTVEGTSNPNLYWYRQAAGRGLQLLFYSVGIGQISSEVPQNLSASRPQDRQFILSSKKLLLSDSGFYLCAWSVFSDTEAFFGQGTRLTVV.

The V gene is TRBV30, the J gene TRBJ2-7; D call uncertain. With 1 base removed from V and 3 bases from J, the gap between germline ends came to 10 bases. CDR1 and CDR2 from the germline V gene are GTSNPN and SVGIG (reference sequence). The CDR3 runs to 13 residues. CDR3 in amino acids: CAWSAHLNYEQYF. CDR3 sequence (DNA): TGTGCCTGGAGTGCACACCTGAACTACGAGCAGTACTTC.

The V gene is TRBV6-5, the J gene TRBJ2-1, with TRBD2 matching 8 bases. The CDR3 extends over 16 amino acids. V was clipped by 4 bases and J by 3 bases; unmatched bases: 8. Per germline, CDR1 MNHEY and CDR2 SVGAGI. The DNA of the CDR3 is TGTGCCAGCAGTTCCCCGGGGACTAGTATCTACAATGAGCAGTTCTTC. It encodes CASSSPGTSIYNEQFF.

V is TRBV27 and J is TRBJ2-7, with D perhaps TRBD2 (5 bases). The CDR3 runs to 11 residues. Germline V gene data show CDR1 as MNHEY and CDR2 as SMNVEV (reference sequence). Trimming pared 10 bases from V and 4 bases from J, leaving 11 bases between. This chain's CDR3 is CATGRGYEQYF. For the CDR3, the DNA is TGTGCCACGGGAAGAGGATACGAGCAGTACTTC.

This clone was recorded once. This chain joins TRBV6-5 and TRBJ2-7; D is undetermined. Germline loops: CDR1 MNHEY, CDR2 SVGAGI. V lost 7 bases and J 2 bases, leaving 18 bases between the germline ends. CDR3 length: 15 residues. CDR3 region: CASTFSGTATYEQYF. The DNA for the CDR3 is TGTGCCAGCACCTTCTCAGGAACAGCCACCTACGAGCAGTACTTC.

The chain is built from TRBV4-3 and TRBJ2-1; 8 bases fit TRBD2. V dropped 0 bases and J dropped 10; count of bases not matched to a gene: 11. Germline CDR1 reads LGHNA; CDR2 reads YSLEER. CDR3 length: 16 amino acids. The CDR3 sequence is CASSQDAPGGGREQFF. In DNA form, the CDR3 reads TGCGCCAGCAGCCAAGATGCACCCGGGGGGGGCCGAGAGCAGTTCTTC.

The rearrangement links TRBV29-1 to TRBJ1-1; D is unclear. V shed 3 bases and J shed 8 bases, with 13 bases lying between them. CDR3 length equals 12 residues. The germline gives CDR1 SQVTM, CDR2 ANQGSEA. CDR3: CSVDTAAGEAFF. The CDR3 nucleotides read TGCAGCGTTGATACGGCAGCAGGAGAAGCTTTCTTT.

The chain carries TRBV11-2 and TRBJ1-1; D unresolved. Germline values: CDR1 SGHAT, CDR2 FQNNGV. Between the trimmed V and J ends, which lost 2 bases and 3 bases, there was a span of 7 bases. The CDR3 runs 13 residues. CDR3 in amino acids: CASSLRADTEAFF. The DNA for the CDR3 is TGTGCCAGCAGCTTACGGGCAGACACTGAAGCTTTCTTT.

J is TRBJ2-6 and V is TRBV6-6; D may be TRBD1 or TRBD2 (5 bases each). The germline CDR1 and CDR2 sequences are MNHNY and SVGAGI (reference sequence). V was clipped by 2 bases and J by 4 bases, with 9 bases between them. The CDR3 is 15 amino acids. Here the CDR3 reads CASSYGTSGANVLTF. In nucleotides, the CDR3 is TGTGCCAGCAGTTACGGGACCTCCGGGGCCAACGTCCTGACTTTC.

This clone appeared a single time. The chain joins TRBV3-1 (or the pseudogene TRBV3-2) to TRBJ1-2; D gene ambiguous. The CDR3 runs 12 residues. Looked up from germline, CDR1 is LGHDT and CDR2 is YNNKEL (reference sequence). V lost 1 base, J lost 4 bases, and 4 bases lay in between. The CDR3 here is CASSQVPYGYTF. CDR3 nucleotide sequence: TGTGCCAGCAGCCAAGTTCCCTATGGCTACACCTTC.

This chain joins TRBV7-9 and TRBJ1-1; D may be TRBD1 (6 bases). The germline V and J ends were trimmed by 7 bases and 2 bases, with 14 bases remaining between them. This CDR3 is built from 14 residues. Germline V lookup: CDR1 SEHNR, CDR2 FQNEAQ (reference sequence). CDR3 sequence reads: CASNRGAGNTEAFF. CDR3 sequence (DNA): TGTGCCAGCAACCGGGGGGCAGGAAACACTGAAGCTTTCTTT.

V is TRBV9 and J is TRBJ1-1; TRBD1 is a possible D gene (5 bases). The CDR3 is made up of 12 amino acids. V was clipped by 2 bases and J by 5 bases, with 7 bases between them. Germline CDR1 reads SGDLS; CDR2 reads YYNGEE. The CDR3 sequence: CASSVGGTEAFF. The CDR3 nucleotides are TGTGCCAGCAGCGTTGGGGGAACTGAAGCTTTCTTT.

Written as DNA, the CDR3 is TGTGCCAGCAGCGTCGCCCCCTCGGGGGAGCAGTTCTTC. Translated, it gives CASSVAPSGEQFF. This chain uses TRBV9 with TRBJ2-1; D might be TRBD2 (5 bases). V was shortened by 2 bases and J by 10 bases, with 13 bases between the two germline ends. The germline gives CDR1 SGDLS, CDR2 YYNGEE. The CDR3 extends over 13 amino acids.

The rearrangement links TRBV4-1 to TRBJ2-3; 7 positions agree with TRBD2. The trim removed 0 bases at V and 0 bases at J, leaving 12 bases unmatched. This CDR3 contains 19 residues. Germline V gene lookup returns CDR1 MGHRA and CDR2 YSYEKL. For the CDR3, the DNA is TGCGCCAGCAGCCAAGATGGGGGACTACTAATGACTAGCACAGATACGCAGTATTTT. It encodes CASSQDGGLLMTSTDTQYF.

This clone has a handful of counts. The rearrangement links TRBV2 to TRBJ2-5; D may match TRBD1 or TRBD2 (7 bases each). Trimming shortened V by 4 bases and J by 3 bases, and 15 bases separated the two germline ends. The CDR3 is 15 amino acids. Germline CDR1 SNHLY, CDR2 FYNNEI. The CDR3 nucleotides are TGTGCCAGCAGTGCGACAGGGAGGGTTGAAGAGACCCAGTACTTC. Its protein is CASSATGRVEETQYF. Variable domain in full (rest from reference TRBV2 and TRBJ2-5): EPEVTQTPSHQVTQMGQEVILRCVPISNHLYFYWYRQILGQKVEFLVSFYNNEISEKSEIFDDQFSVERPDGSNFTLKIRSTKLEDSAMYFCASSATGRVEETQYFGPGTRLLVL.

The rearrangement uses TRBV24-1 and TRBJ1-5; D gene uncertain. The CDR3 runs 17 residues. Germline V CDR1 and CDR2: KGHDR, SFDVKD. V lost 4 bases to trimming and J lost 2 bases, with 17 bases between them. The CDR3 coding sequence is TGTGCCACCAGTGACCCCGGCGAGGGATTAGGCAATCAGCCCCAGCATTTT. Translation: CATSDPGEGLGNQPQHF.

The chain links TRBV4-1 to TRBJ2-7; 7 bases align to TRBD2. J lost 0 bases, V lost 2 bases, and 4 bases had no gene match. The CDR3 covers 15 residues. CDR1 is MGHRA, CDR2 YSYEKL, per germline. As DNA, the CDR3 is TGCGCCAGCAGCCAAAGTCTAGCGGTCTCCTACGAGCAGTACTTC. Its protein product is CASSQSLAVSYEQYF.

The chain is built from TRBV5-1 and TRBJ1-1; 11 bases line up with TRBD1. V lost 5 bases to trimming and J lost 7 bases; unmatched junction nucleotides: 7. Germline CDR1 reads SGHRS; CDR2 reads YFSETQ. The CDR3 loop spans 14 amino acids. CDR3 loop: CASSTGQGANEAFF. In DNA form, the CDR3 reads TGCGCCAGCAGTACCGGACAGGGGGCAAATGAAGCTTTCTTT.

The chain has TRBV24-1 and TRBJ1-2; tentatively, D is TRBD1 (6 bases). This CDR3 region has 14 residues. V gave up 6 bases and J gave up 3 bases, with 13 bases separating them. Germline CDR1 is KGHDR and CDR2 is SFDVKD. The CDR3 coding sequence is TGTGCCACCAGTCCGGGGGGCTACTACTATGGCTACACCTTC. Protein sequence: CATSPGGYYYGYTF.

The chain has TRBV9 and TRBJ1-2; no reliable D call. The germline V gene encodes CDR1 SGDLS and CDR2 YYNGEE. The CDR3 contains 13 residues. Trimming shortened V by 4 bases and J by 4 bases, and 11 bases separated the two germline ends. CDR3 nucleotide sequence: TGTGCCAGCAGCACGCGGGTTTTCTATGGCTACACCTTC. It is translated as CASSTRVFYGYTF.

The V call is TRBV5-6, the J call TRBJ1-3, with D possibly matching TRBD1 (5 bases). This CDR3 spans 18 amino acids. Trimming left V 2 bases short and J 0 bases short, with 18 bases between. Germline loops: CDR1 SGHDT, CDR2 YYEEEE. The chain's CDR3 is CASSLLGLAAHSGNTIYF. As DNA, the CDR3 is TGTGCCAGCAGCTTATTGGGACTGGCCGCTCACTCTGGAAACACCATATATTTT. Full variable domain (missing parts from reference TRBV5-6 and TRBJ1-3): DAGVTQSPTHLIKTRGQQVTLRCSPKSGHDTVSWYQQALGQGPQFIFQYYEEEERQRGNFPDRFSGHQFPNYSSELNVNALLLGDSALYLCASSLLGLAAHSGNTIYFGEGSWLTVV.